This TCR beta chain originates from a study of shared clonotypes between healthy human individuals. Assay used: immunoSEQ multiplex PCR; TCRdb lists only in-frame clones, some missing. The sample includes over 300,000 clones, over 75% of them seen just once. Germline V CDR1 and CDR2: SEHNR, FQNEAQ (reference sequence). The germline V and J ends were trimmed by 6 bases and 5 bases, with 13 bases remaining between them. The CDR3 sequence is 13 residues long. The sample consisted of memory CD8+ T cells sorted from blood. Subset given: CD45RO+ cells pooled with CCR7-negative TemRA cells. V and J are TRBV7-9 and TRBJ1-1, with D perhaps TRBD1 (5 bases). The TCR originated in a man aged 18 to 35 in good health. CDR3: CASRPPGGTEAFF. The CDR3 DNA reads as TGTGCCAGCAGACCGCCTGGGGGTACTGAAGCTTTCTTT.